Listed below are T cell receptor beta chains from one sample, sequenced in a study of technical replicates of blood from several donors. Produced via immunoSEQ multiplex PCR; TCRdb's table is partial and in-frame only. The repertoire holds around 76,000 clones, with nearly 98% as singletons. What was sequenced was T cells isolated from PBMCs. Source of these receptors: a human donor in good health. CDR3s leave out the opening cysteine and the closing phenylalanine or tryptophan. Fields, in order: V gene, J gene, CDR3 protein.

TRBV27,TRBJ1-5,ASRQGPFEGPQH
TRBV27,TRBJ2-2,ASAYDLRDSVNTGELF
TRBV15,TRBJ2-6,ATRGQGGSSGANVLT
TRBV28,TRBJ2-3,ASSVRSTDTQY
TRBV5-1,TRBJ1-5,ASSLRPGTVQPQH
TRBV10-1,TRBJ1-2,ASSESRTGRSGYT
TRBV6-1,TRBJ1-2,ASRDRLYGYT
TRBV14,TRBJ1-2,ASSLGGNYGYT
TRBV5-1,TRBJ2-1,ASSSSLAGVGDEQF
TRBV7-9,TRBJ1-4,ASSLDSEKLF
TRBV9,TRBJ1-2,ASSVKAGNTNYGYT
TRBV20-1,TRBJ2-5,SARQGETQY
TRBV9,TRBJ2-2,ASSVGLAGDYTGELF
TRBV4-1,TRBJ1-6,ASSPENRVRGDSPLH
TRBV5-5,TRBJ2-7,ASSGTTYEQY
TRBV18,TRBJ1-5,ASSLGTAVGNQPQH
TRBV7-8,TRBJ2-2,ASSLAGFTGELF
TRBV20-1,TRBJ1-2,SAPWSGYT